The rows below give T cell receptor beta chains drawn from one sample of a study of memory CD4+ T cells and cytomegalovirus serostatus. This table comes from immunoSEQ multiplex PCR, and its TCRdb copy is limited to in-frame clones, with some not included. The top ten clones hold less than 4.5% of a sample with about 96,000 clones, 80% of them seen once. The sample taken for sequencing was memory CD4+ T cells from blood. These TCRs come from an adult in good health and CMV-seropositive. The CDR3 runs from the conserved cysteine through the conserved F or W. The order of the fields is clone size, J gene, V gene, CDR3 protein. Size values are once, few and many counts, or a class for expanded clones, and some rows have none.

once,TRBJ2-3,TRBV4-2,CASSQAIAGRNTQYF
-,TRBJ2-1,TRBV4-2,CASSQGSYRGGVRNEQFF
-,TRBJ2-3,TRBV29-1,CSAPGLAGGFFSTDTQYF
-,TRBJ2-5,TRBV5-5,CASSLGAGAYQETQYF
-,TRBJ1-1,TRBV28,CASSLSHSWAFF
once,TRBJ2-1,TRBV28,CASSQGENEQFF
-,TRBJ2-1,TRBV9,CASSVSGVGGRYNEQFF
-,TRBJ2-1,TRBV19,CASSYGAYNEQFF
once,TRBJ2-7,TRBV25-1,CASSRAGQSYEQYF
few,TRBJ1-2,TRBV28,CASSLGVYGYTF
-,TRBJ1-2,TRBV6-1,CASSEGGSLYGYTF
-,TRBJ2-1,TRBV14,CASRRSGTGAGNEQFF
once,TRBJ2-7,TRBV18,CASSPPRDRGGEQYF
-,TRBJ2-4,TRBV9,CASSVGGGAAKNIQYF
-,TRBJ2-2,TRBV7-3,CASSLRASGQNTGELFF
-,TRBJ2-5,TRBV5-8,CASSLGGLRSGTQYF
-,TRBJ1-2,TRBV5-6,CASSTRQGWNYGYTF
-,TRBJ1-4,TRBV28,CASSLIVSQPGKLFF
-,TRBJ2-5,TRBV7-2,CASSSPGLKETQYF
-,TRBJ1-5,TRBV6-1,CASSETGGRQPQHF
few,TRBJ2-7,TRBV28,CASSGPWYEQYF
-,TRBJ1-2,TRBV10-3,CAISESSRTGDGYTF
-,TRBJ1-6,TRBV19,CASSITDQNSPLHF
-,TRBJ2-3,TRBV5-4,CASSVEGTDTQYF
-,TRBJ2-1,TRBV28,CASSLLQGARDEQFF
-,TRBJ1-1,TRBV7-8,CASSLEGGYTEAFF
-,TRBJ2-5,TRBV5-1,CASSTIAGARETQYF
few,TRBJ1-5,TRBV18,CASSQSQGLDQPQHF
-,TRBJ2-7,TRBV7-9,CASSRGQGGYEQYF
-,TRBJ1-2,TRBV5-6,CASSHQQGTYGYTF
few,TRBJ1-2,TRBV7-9,CASSSYREVGYGYTF
-,TRBJ1-5,TRBV28,CASSFLANQPQHF
-,TRBJ2-7,TRBV18,CASSAGGLYEQYF
-,TRBJ1-4,TRBV28,CASRLAPGQGHEKLFF
-,TRBJ1-2,TRBV6-5,CASRPTGTGWYGYTF
-,TRBJ1-1,TRBV28,CASRYRGLRSNTEAFF
-,TRBJ1-4,TRBV9,CASSVAPSEEKLFF